This T cell receptor (beta chain) came from a study of T cell repertoires in cytomegalovirus infection. Overall study: Recently identified HLA-C-restricted CMV epitopes and well-studied HLA-B-restricted CMV epitopes were used by the study. Both CMV infection and a matching HLA type were indicated by public TCR beta signatures.

Whole-study findings and limits: Cumulative frequency (of public TCR beta family members) identified carriers of CMV plus the relevant HLA. CMV-specific HLA-C-restricted TCR beta clonotypes dominated the ex vivo response.

One entry per CDR3 protein results from TCRdb running MiXCR on the reads. The table shows fewer than 900,000 distinct CDR3 sequences, with almost 30% occurring only once. The CDR3 covers 17 residues. Germline CDR1 is LNHNV and CDR2 is YYDKDF (reference sequence). J gave up 5 bases and V 3 bases, and 12 bases lay outside the gene matches. This clonotype showed up just a few times. The antigen remains unidentified. The chain joins TRBV15 to TRBJ1-4; 7 bases are a match to TRBD1. The TCR sequence derives from a human donor in good health (CMV status not recorded). Some clones in this sample may be carry-over from other donors' samples. The sample in question was cultured CD8+ T cells from PBMCs, obtained from culture after CMV antigen stimulation. The CDR3 here is CATSRDGTASFNEKLFF. In nucleotides, the CDR3 is TGTGCCACCAGCAGGGATGGGACAGCCTCCTTCAATGAAAAACTGTTTTTT.